These 27 T cell receptor beta chains were all obtained from the same sample, sequenced in a study of shared clonotypes between healthy human individuals. Sequenced by immunoSEQ multiplex PCR; TCRdb stores in-frame clones only, minus some. Of some 550,000 clones in the sample, almost 97% were seen once. The sequenced sample was naive CD4+ T cells sorted from blood. Subset of the sample: CD45RA+ positively selected. These TCRs come from a woman aged 30 to 39 in good health.

A word on this clone: The same CDR3 also results from other DNA sequences found in this sample. This chain uses TRBV18 with TRBJ2-3; D call uncertain. V lost 2 bases and J 0 bases, leaving 6 bases between the germline ends. From germline, CDR1 is KGHSH and CDR2 LQKENI. The CDR3 runs 14 residues. CDR3 sequence: CASSPTASTDTQYF. Written as DNA, the CDR3 is TGTGCCAGCTCACCAACGGCTAGCACAGATACGCAGTATTTT.

The chain uses TRBV2 and TRBJ1-4; D gene ambiguous. CDR3 length: 13 residues. V shed 7 bases and J shed 7 bases, with 13 bases lying between them. Germline CDR1 reads SNHLY; CDR2 reads FYNNEI. CDR3 amino acids: CASKGDVGEKLFF. CDR3 sequence (DNA): TGTGCCAGCAAAGGCGATGTGGGTGAAAAACTGTTTTTT.

The V call is TRBV4-2, the J call TRBJ2-5; TRBD1 or TRBD2 may be the D gene (5 bases each). With the DNA end fitting TRBJ2-7 better, the J assignment may be wrong. Germline loops: CDR1 LGHNA, CDR2 YNFKEQ. CDR3 length equals 15 residues. CDR3 in DNA: TGTGCCAGCAGCCAGGGGTGGGGGAGTACGGACGAGCAGTACTTC. This translates into CASSQGWGSTDEQYF.

The chain has TRBV6-1 and TRBJ2-7, with D unresolved. Germline V gene sequence: CDR1 MNHNS, CDR2 SASEGT. The CDR3 length is 12 residues. The V end was cut by 2 bases, the J end by 6 bases, with 8 bases between. CDR3 sequence: CASSELMAEQYF. The DNA of the CDR3 is TGTGCCAGCAGTGAATTAATGGCCGAGCAGTACTTC.

This chain links TRBV6-6 with TRBJ2-5, with 10 nucleotides matching TRBD2. From germline, CDR1 is MNHNY and CDR2 SVGAGI (reference sequence). After removal of 7 bases from V and 4 bases from J, the junction contained 9 bases not matched to a gene. The CDR3 totals 15 residues. This CDR3 is CASTPPSGSPETQYF. The DNA of the CDR3 is TGTGCCAGCACCCCCCCTAGCGGGAGTCCAGAGACCCAGTACTTC.

This clone was seen only once. CDR3 DNA: TGTGCCACCAACGGGGGCCCCGGGTCTTCACCCCTCCACTTT. The encoded protein is CATNGGPGSSPLHF. V gene TRBV6-5 combines with J gene TRBJ1-6; possibly TRBD1 for D (6 bases). The CDR3 has 14 amino acids. V was pared by 10 bases and J by 9 bases, with 19 bases between. The germline CDR1 and CDR2 sequences are MNHEY and SVGAGI.

This chain uses TRBV29-1 with TRBJ1-4; weak D call: TRBD1 (5 bases). The CDR3 is 12 residues long. Germline V CDR1 and CDR2: SQVTM, ANQGSEA. V dropped 6 bases and J dropped 5 bases, with 10 bases sitting between them. The CDR3 sequence: CSVAGSNEKLFF. The CDR3, as DNA: TGCAGCGTAGCAGGGTCGAATGAAAAACTGTTTTTT.

The V gene is TRBV18, the J gene TRBJ2-7, with a possible D match to TRBD1 (5 bases). CDR1 is KGHSH, CDR2 LQKENI, per germline. The V gene lost 3 bases and the J gene lost 2 bases, with 11 bases spanning the gap. CDR3 length: 14 amino acids. The CDR3 loop reads CASSPAAQAYEQYF. DNA for the CDR3: TGTGCCAGCTCACCGGCTGCACAGGCCTACGAGCAGTACTTC.

This clone was seen once. The chain uses TRBV2 and TRBJ1-1; tentatively, D is TRBD1 (5 bases). This CDR3 is 13 amino acids long. Trimming shortened V by 6 bases and J by 4 bases, and 12 bases separated the two germline ends. The germline gives CDR1 SNHLY, CDR2 FYNNEI. The CDR3 DNA reads TGTGCCAGCAGGGGGGACGGCACCACTGAAGCTTTCTTT. Encoded protein: CASRGDGTTEAFF.

Only a few counts were recorded for this clone. The gene calls are TRBV6-5 and TRBJ1-5; 10 bases are a match to TRBD1. The V gene end was trimmed by 6 bases and the J gene end by 3 bases; junction bases not matched to a gene: 5. The CDR3 has 15 residues. Germline assignment: CDR1 MNHEY and CDR2 SVGAGI. Here the CDR3 DNA reads TGTGCCAGCAGAAAGGACAGGGGGGCCAATCAGCCCCAGCATTTT. It encodes CASRKDRGANQPQHF.

This clone occurred a few times. The gene calls are TRBV2 and TRBJ2-2; 7 bases align to TRBD2. The CDR3 covers 14 residues. In germline, CDR1 is SNHLY, CDR2 FYNNEI. J was trimmed by 4 bases and V by 7 bases; bases with no gene match: 6. CDR3 sequence reads: CASNQREFTGELFF. The CDR3 DNA follows: TGTGCCAGCAACCAGCGGGAATTCACCGGGGAGCTGTTTTTT.

The chain carries TRBV7-9 and TRBJ2-3, with 11 bases lining up with TRBD2. This CDR3 spans 17 amino acids. Germline CDR1 is SEHNR and CDR2 is FQNEAQ (reference sequence). V lost 5 bases, J lost 2 bases, and 9 bases stayed unmatched. The CDR3 spells CASSPGLAGLDTDTQYF. The CDR3 DNA reads TGTGCCAGCAGCCCAGGACTAGCGGGCCTCGACACAGATACGCAGTATTTT.

The chain couples TRBV6-1 to TRBJ2-7; a weak D match, TRBD1 (5 bases). V was clipped by 6 bases and J by 2 bases, with 8 bases between them. The CDR3 has 12 amino acids. Per germline, CDR1 MNHNS and CDR2 SASEGT. In nucleotides, the CDR3 is TGTGCCAGCAGGGGCAGGGCCTACGAGCAGTACTTC. Translation: CASRGRAYEQYF.

This clone was seen just once. This sequence joins TRBV7-2 and TRBJ2-3; D is undetermined. Germline V gene data show CDR1 as SGHTA and CDR2 as FQGNSA. The CDR3 contains 14 residues. V was clipped by 1 base and J by 1 base, with 6 bases between them. The CDR3: CASSLVGGTDTQYF. For the CDR3, the DNA is TGTGCCAGCAGCTTAGTTGGAGGCACAGATACGCAGTATTTT.

The table lists this clone with a count of one. The chain carries TRBV5-1 and TRBJ2-7, with TRBD1 as a possible D gene (5 bases). The CDR3 loop spans 14 amino acids. CDR1 is SGHRS and CDR2 is YFSETQ in the germline V gene. V lost 0 bases and J 7 bases, leaving 14 bases between the germline ends. As DNA, the CDR3 is TGCGCCAGCAGCTTGGGTGGGGCCCCTAATGAGCAGTACTTC. As protein: CASSLGGAPNEQYF.

The chain has TRBV21-1 and TRBJ2-7; the table's TRBD2 call for D was not verified on the DNA. TRBV21-1 is tagged as a pseudogene. There are 19 residues in the CDR3. CDR3 residues: CASSKAENRSFQPSYEQYF. CDR3 coding DNA: TGTGCCAGCAGCAAAGCGGAAAATCGGAGCTTCCAACCTTCCTACGAGCAGTACTTC.

The chain recombines TRBV4-1 with TRBJ2-6; D unresolved. This CDR3 spans 15 amino acids. CDR1 and CDR2 (germline): MGHRA, YSYEKL. Trimming left V 3 bases short and J 0 bases short, with 6 bases between. The CDR3 sequence is CASSQGFSGANVLTF. The CDR3 DNA reads TGCGCCAGCAGCCAGGGGTTCTCTGGGGCCAACGTCCTGACTTTC.

The count of this clone is one. The chain couples TRBV2 to TRBJ2-7, with 11 positions matching TRBD2. This CDR3 comprises 16 residues. Germline V CDR1 and CDR2: SNHLY, FYNNEI. After removal of 0 bases from V and 5 bases from J, the junction contained 6 bases not matched to a gene. In DNA form, the CDR3 reads TGTGCCAGCAGTGAAGCTAGCGGGAGGGCCCGGGACGAGCAGTACTTC. Its translation is CASSEASGRARDEQYF. The variable domain in full, completed from reference TRBV2 and TRBJ2-7, reads EPEVTQTPSHQVTQMGQEVILRCVPISNHLYFYWYRQILGQKVEFLVSFYNNEISEKSEIFDDQFSVERPDGSNFTLKIRSTKLEDSAMYFCASSEASGRARDEQYFGPGTRLTVT.

The chain combines TRBV11-2 with TRBJ2-1; D is unresolved. Germline V gene lookup returns CDR1 SGHAT and CDR2 FQNNGV. V was clipped by 8 bases and J by 5 bases, with 10 bases between them. The CDR3 totals 12 residues. The CDR3 spells CASSHENNEQFF. In DNA, the CDR3 is TGTGCCAGCTCCCATGAGAACAATGAGCAGTTCTTC.

The genes are TRBV7-3 and TRBJ1-2; the D is unclear. The CDR3 extends over 13 amino acids. Germline V gene data show CDR1 as SGHTA and CDR2 as FQGTGA. V dropped 2 bases and J dropped 4 bases, with 8 bases sitting between them. The CDR3 loop is CASSLYHSYGYTF. The CDR3 nucleotides are TGTGCCAGCAGCTTATATCACAGCTATGGCTACACCTTC.

The chain is built from TRBV29-1 and TRBJ1-2; D might be TRBD1 (6 bases). The CDR3 has 13 amino acids. CDR1 is SQVTM, CDR2 ANQGSEA, per germline. V gave up 4 bases and J gave up 6 bases, with 15 bases separating them. This chain's CDR3 is CSVGGQGAHGYTF. The CDR3, as DNA: TGCAGCGTTGGGGGGCAGGGAGCCCATGGCTACACCTTC.

CDR3 DNA sequence: TGCGCCAGCAGCTCCCAGCCGGAAGGGGTCGAGCAGTACTTC. Protein product: CASSSQPEGVEQYF. The rearrangement links TRBV5-1 to TRBJ2-5, with D possibly TRBD1 on 5 matching bases. Near its end, the DNA agrees better with TRBJ2-7, so the J call may be wrong. CDR3 size: 14 residues. Germline loops: CDR1 SGHRS, CDR2 YFSETQ.

The V and J genes are TRBV5-8 and TRBJ2-7, with D maybe TRBD2 (7 bases). V lost 0 bases and J lost 3, with 13 bases in between. CDR1 SGHTS and CDR2 YDEGEE come from the germline V gene. The CDR3 runs 15 residues. CDR3 amino acids: CASSLVGGAFYEQYF. CDR3 DNA sequence: TGTGCCAGCAGCTTGGTAGGGGGGGCCTTCTACGAGCAGTACTTC.

This clone was seen a single time. This chain joins TRBV29-1 and TRBJ1-2; D remains unclear. Germline CDR1 reads SQVTM; CDR2 reads ANQGSEA. The V and J ends lost 4 bases and 6 bases respectively, with 12 bases between them. CDR3 length: 12 residues. The CDR3 DNA sequence: TGCAGCGTTGGCCTTGAGCTGGATGGCTACACCTTC. It codes for CSVGLELDGYTF.

The chain is built from TRBV19 and TRBJ1-4; maybe TRBD1 (5 bases). The germline V and J ends were trimmed by 11 bases and 0 bases, with 16 bases remaining between them. The length of the CDR3 is 15 residues. Looked up from germline, CDR1 is LNHDA and CDR2 is SQIVND (reference sequence). CDR3 in DNA: TGTGCCGCCGGGACCCTAAGTGCAACTAATGAAAAACTGTTTTTT. Translation gives CAAGTLSATNEKLFF.

The rearrangement links TRBV15 to TRBJ1-5, with unresolved D. Germline V CDR1 and CDR2: LNHNV, YYDKDF (reference sequence). CDR3 length: 14 residues. The V end lost 0 bases, the J end lost 0 bases, and 3 bases lay between the germline ends. CDR3 protein: CATSREISNQPQHF. The CDR3 DNA follows: TGTGCCACCAGCAGAGAAATTAGCAATCAGCCCCAGCATTTT. Full variable domain (missing parts from reference TRBV15 and TRBJ1-5): DAMVIQNPRYQVTQFGKPVTLSCSQTLNHNVMYWYQQKSSQAPKLLFHYYDKDFNNEADTPDNFQSRRPNTSFCFLDIRSPGLGDTAMYLCATSREISNQPQHFGDGTRLSIL.

The chain uses TRBV5-1 and TRBJ2-1; 10 bases match TRBD2. The germline CDR1 and CDR2 sequences are SGHRS and YFSETQ. The CDR3 totals 12 residues. The V gene end was trimmed by 3 bases and the J gene end by 9 bases; junction bases not matched to a gene: 0. The CDR3 DNA reads as TGCGCCAGCAGCTGGACTAGCGGTGAGCAGTTCTTC. Its protein is CASSWTSGEQFF. Supplemented by reference TRBV5-1 and TRBJ2-1, the full variable domain reads KAGVTQTPRYLIKTRGQQVTLSCSPISGHRSVSWYQQTPGQGLQFLFEYFSETQRNKGNFPGRFSGRQFSNSRSEMNVSTLELGDSALYLCASSWTSGEQFFGPGTRLTVL.